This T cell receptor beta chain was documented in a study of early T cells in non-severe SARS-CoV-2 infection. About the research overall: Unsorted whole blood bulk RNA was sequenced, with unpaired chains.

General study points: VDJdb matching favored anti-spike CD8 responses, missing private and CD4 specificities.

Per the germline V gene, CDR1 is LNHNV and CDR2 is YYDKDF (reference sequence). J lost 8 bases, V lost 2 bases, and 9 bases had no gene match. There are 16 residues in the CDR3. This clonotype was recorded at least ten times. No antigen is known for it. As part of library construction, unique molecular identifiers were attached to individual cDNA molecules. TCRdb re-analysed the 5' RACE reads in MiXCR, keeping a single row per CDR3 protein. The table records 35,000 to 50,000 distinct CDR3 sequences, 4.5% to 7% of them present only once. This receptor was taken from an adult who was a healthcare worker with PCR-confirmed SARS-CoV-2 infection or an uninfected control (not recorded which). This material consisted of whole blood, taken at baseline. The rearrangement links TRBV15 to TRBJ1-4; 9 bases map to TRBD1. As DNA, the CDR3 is TGTGCCACCAGCAGAACACAGGGGGCAGGAGAAGAAAAACTGTTTTTT. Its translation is CATSRTQGAGEEKLFF. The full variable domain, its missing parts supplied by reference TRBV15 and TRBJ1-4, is DAMVIQNPRYQVTQFGKPVTLSCSQTLNHNVMYWYQQKSSQAPKLLFHYYDKDFNNEADTPDNFQSRRPNTSFCFLDIRSPGLGDTAMYLCATSRTQGAGEEKLFFGSGTQLSVL.